Presented here are 32 T cell receptor beta chains from one specimen sequenced in a study of metastatic and nonmetastatic thyroid tumors. Thyroid surgery was performed in patients who had received no treatment beforehand. Using MiXCR, TCRdb reanalyzed the PCR reads. The sample consists of approximately 17,000 clones, approximately 17% of them appearing once. Sample: blood. All receptors derive from a male donor with papillary thyroid cancer or a benign thyroid nodule (not recorded which). Some clones in this sample may be carry-over from other donors' samples.

As to this clone: The junction and the germline gene differ at one end; a read error may be behind it. The chain joins TRBV28 to TRBJ1-2; tentative D call: TRBD1 (5 bases). This CDR3 region has 14 residues. Germline assignment: CDR1 MDHEN and CDR2 SYDVKM. In DNA form, the CDR3 reads TGTGCCAGCAGTTCGTGGAACGGGGACTATGGATACACCTTC. This encodes CASSSWNGDYGYTF.

V usage is TRBV27 and J usage is TRBJ2-7; unclear D gene. Trimming stripped 5 bases from V and 4 bases from J, with 15 bases between. The germline V gene has CDR1 MNHEY and CDR2 SMNVEV (reference sequence). The CDR3 is 14 residues long. The CDR3 DNA reads as TGTGCCAGCAGTCCTCATGGGTTCTCTTACGAGCAGTACTTC. This translates into CASSPHGFSYEQYF.

This clone was seen ten or more times. The chain combines TRBV12-5 with TRBJ2-1; D call uncertain. V lost 1 base to trimming and J lost 4 bases, with 5 bases between them. The CDR3 is made up of 13 amino acids. The V gene's germline CDR1 is LGHNT and CDR2 FRNRAP. The CDR3 loop reads CASGLEAYNEQFF. DNA of the CDR3: TGTGCTAGTGGTTTGGAGGCTTACAATGAGCAGTTCTTC.

This clone was picked up one time. V is TRBV20-1 and J is TRBJ1-1; D unresolved. V shed 6 bases and J shed 6 bases, with 17 bases lying between them. In germline, CDR1 is DFQATT, CDR2 SNEGSKA (reference sequence). The CDR3 covers 13 residues. The CDR3 loop reads CSAPLRRCSEAFF. The CDR3 nucleotides read TGCAGTGCCCCCTTAAGGCGATGTTCTGAAGCTTTCTTT.

There are a few counts of this clone. The chain employs TRBV2 and TRBJ2-1; D is unresolved. Germline lookup yields CDR1 SNHLY and CDR2 FYNNEI. V was trimmed by 1 base and J by 10 bases, leaving 14 bases between them. The CDR3 is made up of 14 amino acids. DNA of the CDR3: TGTGCCAGCAGTGAAGACGGACGGACCGGGGAGCAGTTCTTC. Translation: CASSEDGRTGEQFF. The complete variable domain, with remaining parts taken from reference TRBV2 and TRBJ2-1, reads EPEVTQTPSHQVTQMGQEVILRCVPISNHLYFYWYRQILGQKVEFLVSFYNNEISEKSEIFDDQFSVERPDGSNFTLKIRSTKLEDSAMYFCASSEDGRTGEQFFGPGTRLTVL.

This clone showed up many times. The V call is TRBV9, the J call TRBJ1-2; 7 bases align to TRBD1. Germline V CDR1 and CDR2: SGDLS, YYNGEE. Trimming removed 2 bases from V and 5 bases from J; junction bases left unmatched: 6. The CDR3 has 14 residues. The CDR3 spells CASSVGGGVYGYTF. The CDR3 DNA sequence: TGTGCCAGCAGCGTGGGAGGGGGCGTGTATGGCTACACCTTC.

This clone was seen ten or more times. V is TRBV6-5 and J is TRBJ1-2; D ambiguous. With 3 bases removed from V and 0 bases from J, the gap between germline ends came to 5 bases. The CDR3 has 13 amino acids. The V gene's germline CDR1 is MNHEY and CDR2 SVGAGI. The chain's CDR3 is CASSYGANYGYTF. The CDR3 DNA follows: TGTGCCAGCAGTTATGGAGCTAACTATGGCTACACCTTC.

Ten or more counts support this clone. CDR3: CSARDWGEEQYF. The CDR3 coding sequence is TGCAGTGCTAGAGATTGGGGGGAAGAGCAGTACTTC. The V call is TRBV20-1, the J call TRBJ2-7; D may be TRBD2 (6 bases). V was pared by 0 bases and J by 7 bases, with 10 bases between. This CDR3 has 12 amino acids. Germline V lookup: CDR1 DFQATT, CDR2 SNEGSKA (reference sequence).

This clone was counted ten times or more. This chain connects TRBV10-3 to TRBJ2-7; TRBD1 aligns across 9 bases. The germline V gene has CDR1 ENHRY and CDR2 SYGVKD. With V trimmed by 3 bases and J by 0 bases, 3 bases remained unmatched. This CDR3 is 15 amino acids long. The CDR3 protein is CAISDGTGSSYEQYF. In DNA form, the CDR3 reads TGTGCCATCAGTGACGGGACAGGGAGCTCCTACGAGCAGTACTTC.

Many counts were recorded for this clone. The rearrangement links TRBV19 to TRBJ2-7; TRBD1 matches 7 bases. The V and J ends lost 1 base and 2 bases, in that order; junction bases with no gene match: 2. CDR1 LNHDA and CDR2 SQIVND come from the germline V gene (reference sequence). CDR3 length: 14 residues. In DNA form, the CDR3 reads TGTGCCAGTAGTATAGGGGGGACAGCCTACGAGCAGTACTTC. This gives the protein CASSIGGTAYEQYF. Full variable domain (remainder filled in from reference TRBV19 and TRBJ2-7): DGGITQSPKYLFRKEGQNVTLSCEQNLNHDAMYWYRQDPGQGLRLIYYSQIVNDFQKGDIAEGYSVSREKKESFPLTVTSAQKNPTAFYLCASSIGGTAYEQYFGPGTRLTVT.

This clone has a count of ten or more. The rearrangement joins TRBV11-3 to TRBJ2-7; no clear D. The CDR3 spans 13 residues. The V end was cut by 7 bases, the J end by 0 bases, with 10 bases between. The germline gives CDR1 SGHNT, CDR2 YENEEA. The CDR3 DNA reads TGTGCCAGCAAGTCGCCTTCCTCCTACGAGCAGTACTTC. Encoded protein: CASKSPSSYEQYF.

This clone has a count of ten or more. The chain is built from TRBV12-3 or TRBV12-4 and TRBJ2-6; D may be TRBD2 (6 bases). The CDR3 sequence is 18 residues long. V was pared by 7 bases and J by 2 bases, with 21 bases between. CDR3 nucleotides: TGTGCCAGCACCTCTAGGGCGGGACCCCTAGCTGGGGCCAACGTCCTGACTTTC. Its translation: CASTSRAGPLAGANVLTF.

This clone was found many times. This chain joins TRBV19 and TRBJ2-3, with D unclear. This CDR3 spans 17 amino acids. Per the germline V gene, CDR1 is LNHDA and CDR2 is SQIVND (reference sequence). Trimming removed 0 bases at V and 0 bases at J, with 13 bases between. CDR3 in DNA: TGTGCCAGTAGTATAGATCTCTACGGAACTAGCACAGATACGCAGTATTTT. Translation gives CASSIDLYGTSTDTQYF. Together with reference TRBV19 and TRBJ2-3, the CDR3 gives the full variable domain: DGGITQSPKYLFRKEGQNVTLSCEQNLNHDAMYWYRQDPGQGLRLIYYSQIVNDFQKGDIAEGYSVSREKKESFPLTVTSAQKNPTAFYLCASSIDLYGTSTDTQYFGPGTRLTVL.

This clone was found many times. V gene TRBV7-3 combines with J gene TRBJ2-3; 13 nucleotides align to TRBD2. This CDR3 has 18 amino acids. J was trimmed by 3 bases and V by 3 bases; bases with no gene match: 9. CDR1 and CDR2 from the germline V gene are SGHTA and FQGTGA. The CDR3 bases are TGTGCCAGCAGCTTTACTAGCGGGAGGGCCCGAGGGACAGATACGCAGTATTTT. Translating gives CASSFTSGRARGTDTQYF.

This clone was detected ten times or more. The rearrangement links TRBV6-1 to TRBJ1-4, with D perhaps matching TRBD1 (6 bases). Per the germline V gene, CDR1 is MNHNS and CDR2 is SASEGT. This CDR3 is 16 amino acids long. The V end was cut by 5 bases, the J end by 5 bases, with 18 bases between. The CDR3 DNA reads TGTGCCAGCAGTCCTTTGCAGGGAGGGGGAAATGAAAAACTGTTTTTT. Its protein product is CASSPLQGGGNEKLFF.

There are a few counts of this clone. The rearrangement links TRBV6-1 to TRBJ2-4; either TRBD1 or TRBD2 may supply D (6 bases each). The CDR3 has 13 amino acids. V was cut by 4 bases and J by 8 bases, with 12 bases left in between. Germline-derived CDR1 and CDR2 are MNHNS and SASEGT. The CDR3 coding sequence is TGTGCCAGCAGTGCAGGGGAGGTTGACATTCAGTACTTC. Protein sequence: CASSAGEVDIQYF.

This clone was counted ten times or more. The rearrangement joins TRBV27 to TRBJ2-1; perhaps TRBD2 as D (5 bases). Germline V gene lookup returns CDR1 MNHEY and CDR2 SMNVEV (reference sequence). There are 15 residues in the CDR3. Deletions cut 3 bases from V and 5 bases from J, with 14 bases between. CDR3 sequence: CASSFLGLEDNEQFF. For the CDR3, the DNA is TGTGCCAGCAGTTTTCTAGGTTTGGAGGACAATGAGCAGTTCTTC.

This clone is deemed medium-sized. The chain is built from TRBV5-1 and TRBJ1-6; a possible D gene is TRBD1 (5 bases). The germline CDR1 and CDR2 sequences are SGHRS and YFSETQ. Trimming shortened V by 4 bases and J by 7 bases, and 15 bases separated the two germline ends. The length of the CDR3 is 15 residues. CDR3 in amino acids: CASSVGSGQNSPLHF. The CDR3 DNA sequence: TGCGCCAGCAGCGTGGGGTCCGGACAAAATTCACCCCTCCACTTT.

This clone occurred many times. In DNA form, the CDR3 reads TGTGCCAGCAGCGCCAGGGGGCTTGCCTACGAGCAGTACTTC. Translation gives CASSARGLAYEQYF. V and J are TRBV7-9 and TRBJ2-7, with TRBD1 identical over 8 bases. J gave up 2 bases and V 5 bases, and 5 bases lay outside the gene matches. Germline CDR1 reads SEHNR; CDR2 reads FQNEAQ (reference sequence). CDR3 length: 14 amino acids.

At least ten counts were recorded for this clone. V and J are TRBV9 and TRBJ2-3; no firm D call. V lost 4 bases and J lost 6, with 9 bases in between. The CDR3 loop spans 12 amino acids. Germline assignment: CDR1 SGDLS and CDR2 YYNGEE. The CDR3, as DNA: TGTGCCAGCAGCCAAGAATCTGATACGCAGTATTTT. Translated: CASSQESDTQYF.

By proportion, this clone is medium-sized. V usage is TRBV5-5 and J usage is TRBJ1-5; the D gene is possibly TRBD1 (5 bases). Trimming removed 3 bases from V and 2 bases from J, with 15 bases in between. Germline CDR1 SGHKS, CDR2 YYEKEE (reference sequence). This CDR3 is 16 amino acids long. In DNA form, the CDR3 reads TGTGCCAGCAGCTCAAGGGGAGGGACGGGCAATCAGCCCCAGCATTTT. This gives the protein CASSSRGGTGNQPQHF.

The V call is TRBV30, the J call TRBJ2-1; 8 bases fit TRBD1. Germline CDR1 is GTSNPN and CDR2 is SVGIG (reference sequence). J lost 6 bases, V lost 2 bases, and 18 bases had no gene match. The CDR3 has 18 amino acids. The CDR3, as DNA: TGTGCCTGGAGTCCCCCTAAAATCAGGGGGCTAAGTAGCAATGAGCAGTTCTTC. This encodes CAWSPPKIRGLSSNEQFF.

This clone was counted many times. The chain is built from TRBV4-1 and TRBJ2-2; D is unclear. Germline V gene lookup returns CDR1 MGHRA and CDR2 YSYEKL. The ends were cut back, 1 base at V and 7 bases at J, with 10 bases in the middle. CDR3 length: 14 residues. DNA for the CDR3: TGCGCCAGCAGCCAAGCTAGGTCGGTCGGGGAGCTGTTTTTT. Translated: CASSQARSVGELFF.

The CDR3 sequence: CSARDQGRPNQPQHF. The CDR3 coding sequence is TGCAGTGCTAGAGATCAGGGCAGGCCGAATCAGCCCCAGCATTTT. This chain connects TRBV20-1 to TRBJ1-5; maybe TRBD1 (5 bases). The CDR3 is 15 amino acids. The germline V gene has CDR1 DFQATT and CDR2 SNEGSKA (reference sequence). V was shortened by 0 bases and J by 4 bases, with 13 bases between the two germline ends.

This clone has a count of ten or more. The V and J genes are TRBV18 and TRBJ1-2; D uncertain. V lost 4 bases and J 4 bases, leaving 22 bases between the germline ends. This CDR3 spans 17 amino acids. CDR1 and CDR2 from the germline V gene are KGHSH and LQKENI. CDR3 bases: TGTGCCAGCTCACAAACTCCCGGCGGGGAGTGGGGCTATGGCTACACCTTC. As protein: CASSQTPGGEWGYGYTF.

This clone was picked up many times. The J gene is TRBJ2-7, the V gene TRBV9; TRBD2 matches 8 bases. CDR1 and CDR2 from the germline V gene are SGDLS and YYNGEE. CDR3 length: 16 residues. Trimming cost V 4 bases and J 2 bases; bases outside gene matches: 11. The CDR3: CASSPPGAGGPYEQYF. CDR3 in DNA: TGTGCCAGCAGCCCTCCCGGGGCGGGAGGCCCCTACGAGCAGTACTTC.

This clone qualifies as medium-sized. The CDR3 DNA is TGTGCCAGCAGAGGACTCGATCAGCCCCAGCATTTT. This encodes CASRGLDQPQHF. The rearrangement uses TRBV12-3 or TRBV12-4 and TRBJ1-5; D remains unclear. The CDR3 sequence is 12 residues long. V lost 6 bases, J lost 5 bases, and 8 bases lay in between.

In this sample, this clone turned up a few times. At one of its ends the junction is not consistent with the germline gene, which may arise from a read error. The genes are TRBV27 and TRBJ2-7; TRBD2 matches at 9 bases. The germline V gene has CDR1 MNHEY and CDR2 SMNVEV (reference sequence). The CDR3 loop spans 15 amino acids. As DNA, the CDR3 is TGTGCTAGCAGTTTAAGGTTTGCGGGAGGGTACGAGCAGTACTTC. Translated: CASSLRFAGGYEQYF.

This rearrangement joins TRBV20-1 to TRBJ1-1, with 10 nucleotides matching TRBD1. This CDR3 is built from 15 residues. Germline lookup yields CDR1 DFQATT and CDR2 SNEGSKA (reference sequence). CDR3 residues: CRARSLTGGLAEAFF. The CDR3 DNA is TGCAGAGCCCGCTCCCTGACAGGGGGCTTAGCTGAAGCTTTCTTT.

This clone was seen at least ten times. The chain uses TRBV7-3 and TRBJ2-1; D may be TRBD1 (5 bases). The CDR3 runs to 15 residues. Germline loops: CDR1 SGHTA, CDR2 FQGTGA. Trimming took 2 bases from V and 4 from J, leaving 12 bases between them. For the CDR3, the DNA is TGTGCCAGCAGCTTATTACGGACATCATACAATGAGCAGTTCTTC. Translation gives CASSLLRTSYNEQFF.

The chain has TRBV7-8 and TRBJ2-7; 9 bases line up with TRBD1. CDR3 length equals 15 residues. Germline V gene data show CDR1 as SGHVS and CDR2 as FQNEAQ. V dropped 5 bases and J dropped 1; count of bases not matched to a gene: 6. The CDR3 DNA reads TGTGCCAGCAGCGAACGGGACAGGGAATCCTACGAGCAGTACTTC. Translated: CASSERDRESYEQYF.

The V gene is TRBV11-2, the J gene TRBJ2-1; D may be TRBD1 (6 bases). The CDR3 consists of 15 residues. Trimming removed 3 bases at V and 7 bases at J, with 16 bases between. Germline values: CDR1 SGHAT, CDR2 FQNNGV. CDR3 sequence reads: CASSLGAGIRNEQFF. Here the CDR3 DNA reads TGTGCCAGCAGCTTGGGGGCCGGGATTCGAAATGAGCAGTTCTTC.